This TCR beta chain was found in a study of blood T cell repertoires in COVID-19. Overall study context: Italy, Spain and the United States were the sources of the convalescent and acute COVID-19 samples.

Generated by immunoSEQ multiplex PCR, the TCRdb table keeps only in-frame clones and is missing some. The table has 110,000 or so clones, about 88% seen once; the top ten hold approximately 3.6%. Per the germline V gene, CDR1 is GTSNPN and CDR2 is SVGIG (reference sequence). Deletions cut 3 bases from V and 5 bases from J, with 9 bases between. The CDR3 totals 12 residues. The chain links TRBV30 to TRBJ2-3; D is uncertain. The clonotype comes from a man aged 35-49 years with acute or convalescent COVID-19. What was sequenced was peripheral blood. CDR3 nucleotide sequence: TGTGCCTGGAGGAGGCAAGGAGATACGCAGTATTTT. Encoded protein: CAWRRQGDTQYF.